Below, 3 T cell receptor beta chains from the same sample are listed, as sequenced in a study of identical twins. TCRdb independently ran MiXCR on the 5' RACE reads; one entry per CDR3 protein. The sample contains around 18,000 distinct CDR3 sequences, 55% to 75% of which appear only once. Source material: memory (CD45RO+) T cells sorted from blood. These receptor sequences come from a woman aged 18-29 years in good health. This table probably holds off-target reads from a library built for another chain.

The V call is TRBV5-1, the J call TRBJ2-1; D could derive from TRBD1 or TRBD2 (5 bases each). Between the trimmed V and J ends, which lost 4 bases and 0 bases, there was a span of 8 bases. Germline assignment: CDR1 SGHRS and CDR2 YFSETQ. The CDR3 length is 14 residues. CDR3: CASSGGVSYNEQFF. As DNA, the CDR3 is TGCGCCAGCAGCGGGGGAGTCTCCTACAATGAGCAGTTCTTC.

The V gene is TRBV10-1, the J gene TRBJ2-3; 8 nucleotides match TRBD2. V lost 4 bases and J lost 2; bases outside the gene matches: 2. CDR3 length: 14 residues. The germline CDR1 and CDR2 sequences are WNHNN and SYGVQD (reference sequence). The CDR3 sequence: CASSGSGNTDTQYF. As DNA, the CDR3 is TGCGCCAGCAGTGGTAGCGGGAACACAGATACGCAGTATTTT.

V and J are TRBV7-9 and TRBJ2-7; D remains unclear. The germline gives CDR1 SEHNR, CDR2 FQNEAQ (reference sequence). V lost 2 bases and J lost 1, with 3 bases in between. The CDR3 totals 12 residues. The CDR3 loop reads CASSLRSYEQYF. In DNA form, the CDR3 reads TGTGCCAGCAGCTTACGATCCTACGAGCAGTACTTC.